The sequence of this T cell receptor beta chain was determined in a study of cytomegalovirus exposure and HLA in healthy donors (dated by TCRdb to the late 2010s). Some background on the complete study: An earlier analysis of 550 to 700 of the donors reported roughly 270 Gb of sequence data and 100 million to 140 million unique TCR beta sequences from roughly 180 million T cells. Around 330 gigabases of sequencing data and roughly 80 million unique TCR sequences made up an early release that covered approximately 620 HLA-typed donors. Of the roughly 400 genotyped donors, roughly 85% fell in the genetic ancestry cluster associated with self-reported Caucasian donors. The study was designed to test whether signatures of past pathogen exposure could be identified by cataloging public T cell receptors. Using immunosequencing, the study profiled T cell repertoires from some 670 subjects and related those repertoires to cytomegalovirus serostatus. Besides the first cohort of roughly 640 subjects, a separate validation cohort made up of 120 different subjects was used. To predict cytomegalovirus infection status, the study combined high-throughput TCR immunosequencing, statistical association of individual TCRs with disease status, and machine learning. In a later analysis, previously published TCR beta repertoires from 666 donors were re-analyzed and high-resolution HLA genotyping was added so that TCR occurrence patterns could be studied. Rather than using new phenotypic data, the later analysis identified candidate immune exposures from TCR beta sequences and from how often those sequences occurred across donors. To decide whether each TCR beta V gene segment behaved as functional or pseudogenic, an earlier analysis of approximately 590 of the donors relied on high-throughput TCR beta sequencing. Donor age, sex, ethnicity and CMV serostatus were collected together with the repertoire data. A later genetic analysis took genome-wide SNP genotypes for about 65% of the 666 donors and used that subset as a discovery cohort. Every repertoire in the discovery cohort had been generated on one and the same sequencing platform. HLA typing included class I and class II loci at four-digit resolution. The number of donors typed differed by locus, with 629-630 for A, B, C, DRB1 and DQB1, more than 500 for DQA1, over 600 for DPA1, and some 470 for DPB1. Four to six DR-DQ haplotypes were handled as single units for association and clustering, since linkage in the cohort was strong. Among over 350 genotyped donors of the cohort, an average of approximately 230,000 unique TCR beta nucleotide sequences were sequenced per donor, around a sixth of them non-productive. Overall study results and their limits: Strong co-occurrence of HLA alleles, especially DR and DQ, made assigning TCR associations to individual alleles difficult. Cytomegalovirus status was reported to be diagnosed by the classifier with high specificity and sensitivity in both the original and validation cohorts. HLA typing was unavailable for some donors at each locus, so association tests used only the typed subset. The earlier analysis of 587 of the donors excluded roughly 17 rarely observed V segments, including chromosome 9 orphons, because counts were too low. Most TCR sequences were observed very rarely across donors, whereas some public TCRs were present in many individuals. According to a later analysis, parvovirus B19, influenza, CMV and Epstein-Barr virus appeared linked to several top co-occurrence clusters. A later analysis found that TCR association rates varied across HLA loci, with DRB1 alleles showing the most associated TCRs and HLA-C alleles the fewest. In a later analysis, most CMV-associated TCR beta chains were found to appear HLA-restricted, with HLA associations seemingly driven largely by CMV exposure. According to a later genetic analysis, donors in an Asian-associated ancestry cluster had fewer N-insertions in productive TCRs than the approximately 630-donor mean. A later analysis found that HLA-associated TCR beta chains were more clonally expanded and had lower generation probabilities than equally common non-associated chains. A few of the identified cytomegalovirus-associated TCR beta chains were confirmed in vitro to be specific for cytomegalovirus antigens. Linkage disequilibrium might explain the correlated functional status among segregating V segments, but an unknown experimental factor could not be excluded. Specific HLA alleles were associated with some 15,000 TCR beta sequences at a false discovery rate of 0.05 in a later analysis. Broadly in line with IMGT annotations, most TCR beta V segments showed up in productive rearrangements about 90% or about 30% of the time in an earlier analysis of several hundred of the donors. The only immune exposure information available for the cohort was CMV serostatus. A further reported finding was that TCR beta sequences accurately predicted the HLA-A and HLA-B alleles for most subjects in the first cohort. Roughly uniform sequencing depth across donors was assumed in presence/absence analyses, although this assumption may not hold. A cluster of highly shared sequence variants was judged likely to represent a technical artifact of the sequencing pipeline. A total of about 180 TCR beta chains were listed by the study as associated with cytomegalovirus. According to the authors, the approach could potentially be generalized to other disease states and immunological phenotypes. A later genetic analysis associated a missense DCLRE1C variant with V-gene and J-gene trimming of TCR beta chains, and an independent cohort replicated the association. Only TCR beta chains were sequenced in this cohort, and the absence of alpha or paired-chain data limited detectable features.

In total, roughly 710 healthy bone marrow donors made up the cohort. Cohort members were all nominally healthy when sampled, although unrecorded immune exposures were likely present. The donor tested CMV seronegative and was one of the 352 seronegative cohort members. A peripheral blood sample was provided by each donor, and peripheral blood mononuclear cells were used for TCR beta sequencing. The Qiagen DNeasy Blood Extraction Kit was used to extract genomic DNA from the blood cell samples. Libraries were built with the immunoSEQ multiplex PCR assay. For the multiplex PCR, a mixture combining 60 forward primers for TCR Vbeta segments and 13 reverse primers for TCR Jbeta segments was used. The CDR3 region of rearranged TCR beta genes was amplified from genomic DNA by a multiplex PCR assay. The amplified TCR beta libraries were sequenced on the Illumina HiSeq System as 87-base-pair reads. As for how the authors treated the data: A later analysis counted about 76 million unique TCR beta chains across the 666 repertoires, and around 12 million of these chains were shared by at least two donors. To remove PCR and sequencing errors, raw reads were error-corrected and collapsed into unique sequences using a nearest-neighbor algorithm that merged closely related sequences. To assign V, D and J gene segments, CDR3 sequences were aligned to IMGT reference sequences. For a sequence to be retained, a match of at least six nucleotides was required to both a V gene segment and a J gene segment. A rearrangement was called productive if the CDR3 had no stop codons and remained in frame with V and J, and every other rearrangement was called non-productive. Following IMGT convention, CDR3 was defined as the stretch from the second conserved V-encoded cysteine up to the conserved J-encoded phenylalanine. Sequences without an unambiguous match to a single V gene segment were excluded from the earlier analysis of a few hundred of the donors. An earlier analysis of several hundred of the donors called V segments functional above 56.7% productive rearrangements and segregating when the between-donor standard deviation exceeded 5%. A statistical classification framework was built to diagnose cytomegalovirus status from the catalog of TCR beta chain sequences. V and J gene assignment, in a later analysis, came from comparing TCR nucleotide sequences with IMGT/GENE-DB human TR gene sequences. In a later analysis, CDR3 sequences and most-parsimonious VDJ recombination scenarios were assigned using the TCRdist pipeline. In a later analysis, each TCR beta chain was defined by its CDR3 amino acid sequence together with its V-gene family, and reads without a unique V-gene family were excluded. To address suspected cross-contamination and a sequencing artifact, a later analysis removed 450 to 700 highly shared, low-generation-probability nucleotide sequences. In a later analysis, a clonal expansion index for each public chain was calculated from normalized within-repertoire ranks of inferred template counts. In a later analysis, generation probabilities were computed with a VDJ recombination model fitted to out-of-frame rearrangements, and the resulting probabilities were checked against IGoR. A later analysis scored TCR-TCR, TCR-HLA and TCR-CMV co-occurrence with hypergeometric tests, applying a repertoire-size bias correction to TCR pairs. False discovery rates were estimated in a later analysis by permuting HLA or CMV assignments 20 times. In a later analysis, co-occurring TCRs were grouped using DBSCAN, and TCRdist sequence similarity was added for clustering within HLA-allele-positive subsets. Repertoires with fewer than 30,000 or more than 120,000 public chains, plus five repertoires with anomalous nucleotide sharing, were excluded from co-occurrence clustering. The immuneACCESS repertoire file appears here via TCRdb, limited to in-frame rearrangements. These files lack a portion of the clones; in checked studies, under half of the deficit traces to unresolved V genes, and the cause of the others is not known. The V and J calls and clone size were taken over from that table, and D and trimming were inferred from the DNA. This sample has about 140,000 clones in its table, and around 65% of those were observed once. About 1.8% of the sample lies in the top ten.

With respect to this clone: This clone's antigen is unknown. Per-base qualities were not stored, and no clone one base away is much larger.

This sequence originates from a male donor in good health and CMV-seronegative. The sample was PBMCs.

The CDR3 here reads CASSQDGTASDEQFF. The bases read TGTGCCAGCAGTCAAGATGGGACGGCTAGCGATGAGCAGTTCTTC. Recombination connected TRBV6-5 to TRBJ2-1; the best D guess is TRBD2, with 6 bases matching. CDR1 and CDR2 were assigned from the germline V gene as MNHEY and SVGAGI. The CDR3 holds 15 amino acids from the cysteine to the phenylalanine. Only the CDR3 portion is preserved as DNA: 45 bases, with reading frame beginning at the first base. Trimming costs V 5 bases and J 8 bases, and their ends lie 19 bases apart.